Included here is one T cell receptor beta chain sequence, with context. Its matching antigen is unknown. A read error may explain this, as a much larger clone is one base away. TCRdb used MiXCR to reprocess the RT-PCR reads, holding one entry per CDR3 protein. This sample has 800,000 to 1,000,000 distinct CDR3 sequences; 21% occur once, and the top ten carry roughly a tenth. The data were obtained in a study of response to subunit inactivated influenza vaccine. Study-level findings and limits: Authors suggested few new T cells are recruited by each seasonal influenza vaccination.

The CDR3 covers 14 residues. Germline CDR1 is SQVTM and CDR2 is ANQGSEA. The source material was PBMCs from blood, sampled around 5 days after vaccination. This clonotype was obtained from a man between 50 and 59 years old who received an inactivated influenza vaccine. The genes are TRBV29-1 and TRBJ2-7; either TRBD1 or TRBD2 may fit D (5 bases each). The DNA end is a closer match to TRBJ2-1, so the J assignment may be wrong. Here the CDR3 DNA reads TGCAGCGTTGAGCTCGGGACGGACCCCTACGAGCAGTTCTTC. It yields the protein CSVELGTDPYEQFF.